A single T cell receptor (beta chain) is shown here with its context. Generated by immunoSEQ multiplex PCR, the TCRdb table keeps only in-frame clones and is missing some. The table includes 250,000 to 300,000 clones, 70% to 90% detected once. These data belong to a study of blood T cell repertoires in COVID-19. Trimming took 0 bases from V and 7 from J, leaving 13 bases between them. Germline V gene lookup returns CDR1 MNHNY and CDR2 SVGAGI (reference sequence). This CDR3 contains 16 residues. The sequencing input was PBMCs or T cells enriched from blood (not recorded which). The source is a woman in her fifties or sixties who had recovered from COVID-19. The chain combines TRBV6-6 with TRBJ1-6, with D possibly being TRBD1 (5 bases). CDR3 protein: CASSYSGGTKNSPLHF. Written as DNA, the CDR3 is TGTGCCAGCAGTTACTCCGGGGGGACGAAGAATTCACCCCTCCACTTT.